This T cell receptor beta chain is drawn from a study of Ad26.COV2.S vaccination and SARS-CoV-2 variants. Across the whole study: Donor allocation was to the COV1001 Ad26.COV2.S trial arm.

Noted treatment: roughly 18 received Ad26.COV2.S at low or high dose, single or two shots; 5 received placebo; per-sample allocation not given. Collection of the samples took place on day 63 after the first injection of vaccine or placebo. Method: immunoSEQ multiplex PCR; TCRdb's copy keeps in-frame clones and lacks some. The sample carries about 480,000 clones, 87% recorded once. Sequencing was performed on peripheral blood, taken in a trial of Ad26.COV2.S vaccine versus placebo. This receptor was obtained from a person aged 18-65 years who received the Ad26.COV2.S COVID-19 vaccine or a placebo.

The DNA for the CDR3 is TGTGCCTGGAGTGATAAGACAGGGACTCTACATTTT. Protein: CAWSDKTGTLHF. The V and J genes are TRBV30 and TRBJ1-5; 7 bases are shared with TRBD1. The CDR3 sequence is 12 residues long. V lost 1 base and J lost 16; bases outside the gene matches: 10. CDR1 is GTSNPN, CDR2 SVGIG, per germline (reference sequence). Drawing the rest from reference TRBV30 and TRBJ1-5, the complete variable domain is SQTIHQWPATLVQPVGSPLSLECTVEGTSNPNLYWYRQAAGRGLQLLFYSVGIGQISSEVPQNLSASRPQDRQFILSSKKLLLSDSGFYLCAWSDKTGTLHFGDGTRLSIL.